The 27 T cell receptor beta chains reported below all come from one sample, sequenced in a study of PD-L1 blockade in urothelial cancer. Measured with immunoSEQ multiplex PCR; TCRdb has only the in-frame clones, and not every one. The sample consists of roughly 50,000 clones, approximately 80% of them appearing once. The sample here was PBMCs, taken around atezolizumab (anti-PD-L1) treatment. These receptors all come from a man between 70 and 80 years old with urothelial cancer.

The chain has TRBV9 and TRBJ2-5; D gene ambiguous. The CDR3 is made up of 15 amino acids. Germline V gene data show CDR1 as SGDLS and CDR2 as YYNGEE. V was shortened by 3 bases and J by 1 base, with 13 bases between the two germline ends. Written as DNA, the CDR3 is TGTGCCAGCAGCGCCGACTCGACGGTCCAAGAGACCCAGTACTTC. Its translation is CASSADSTVQETQYF.

The rearrangement joins TRBV7-2 to TRBJ2-7; D call uncertain. The germline V gene has CDR1 SGHTA and CDR2 FQGNSA. V lost 5 bases to trimming and J lost 5 bases, with 16 bases between them. The CDR3 totals 14 residues. The DNA for the CDR3 is TGTGCCAGCAGCCCCCAGTCGAGCGACCACGAGCAGTACTTC. Translating gives CASSPQSSDHEQYF.

A few counts support this clone. The chain uses TRBV6-5 and TRBJ2-3; TRBD2 aligns across 7 bases. CDR1 and CDR2 from the germline V gene are MNHEY and SVGAGI. V trimming: 8 bases; J trimming: 2 bases; junction bases outside the gene matches: 7. CDR3 length: 14 residues. In DNA form, the CDR3 reads TGTGCCAGCTCGATCGGGGGGTACACAGATACGCAGTATTTT. Its protein is CASSIGGYTDTQYF.

The chain is built from TRBV19 and TRBJ2-7; 10 positions agree with TRBD1. Germline CDR1 LNHDA, CDR2 SQIVND (reference sequence). CDR3 length equals 14 residues. The V gene end was trimmed by 3 bases and the J gene end by 6 bases; junction bases not matched to a gene: 5. This CDR3 is CASSMGTGVREQYF. The DNA for the CDR3 is TGTGCCAGTAGTATGGGGACAGGGGTTCGCGAGCAGTACTTC.

The rearrangement uses TRBV19 and TRBJ1-1; unclear D gene. This CDR3 region has 15 residues. CDR1 is LNHDA and CDR2 is SQIVND in the germline V gene (reference sequence). Deletions cut 3 bases from V and 1 base from J, with 12 bases between. The CDR3 spells CASSIFGGRNTEAFF. CDR3 DNA: TGTGCCAGTAGTATTTTCGGCGGTAGGAACACTGAAGCTTTCTTT. The full variable domain, in which reference TRBV19 and TRBJ1-1 provide the parts outside the CDR3, is DGGITQSPKYLFRKEGQNVTLSCEQNLNHDAMYWYRQDPGQGLRLIYYSQIVNDFQKGDIAEGYSVSREKKESFPLTVTSAQKNPTAFYLCASSIFGGRNTEAFFGQGTRLTVV.

The chain links TRBV12-5 to TRBJ2-7, with a weak D call TRBD2 (6 bases). From germline, CDR1 is LGHNT and CDR2 FRNRAP. With 6 bases removed from V and 3 bases from J, the gap between germline ends came to 18 bases. The CDR3 spans 15 residues. CDR3 amino acids: CASGPRAGPIYEQYF. In DNA, the CDR3 is TGTGCTAGTGGCCCCCGAGCGGGTCCGATCTACGAGCAGTACTTC.

V gene TRBV5-1 combines with J gene TRBJ2-3, with 11 bases aligning to TRBD2. Losses at the gene ends were 4 bases for V and 4 bases for J; bases not matched to a gene: 8. Germline V gene lookup returns CDR1 SGHRS and CDR2 YFSETQ. This CDR3 is 16 amino acids long. The CDR3 sequence is CASSAGLAEVADTQYF. CDR3 DNA: TGCGCCAGCAGCGCGGGACTAGCGGAGGTCGCAGATACGCAGTATTTT.

This rearrangement joins TRBV9 to TRBJ2-4, with 10 positions matching TRBD1. Germline V gene lookup returns CDR1 SGDLS and CDR2 YYNGEE. J lost 0 bases, V lost 1 base, and 13 bases had no gene match. CDR3 length equals 20 residues. CDR3 in DNA: TGTGCCAGCAGCGTACCTAAAGCCGGGACAGGGGCCTTAGCCAAAAACATTCAGTACTTC. It translates to CASSVPKAGTGALAKNIQYF.

V usage is TRBV18 and J usage is TRBJ1-1; a weak D match, TRBD1 (5 bases). V gave up 2 bases and J gave up 0 bases, with 7 bases separating them. CDR3 size: 14 residues. Per the germline V gene, CDR1 is KGHSH and CDR2 is LQKENI. Here the CDR3 DNA reads TGTGCCAGCTCACCAGGGGCCCTGAACACTGAAGCTTTCTTT. Translation gives CASSPGALNTEAFF.

The sample holds one count of this clone. The sample has other DNA sequences that encode this CDR3 too. The chain combines TRBV7-9 with TRBJ2-2, with a weak D call TRBD2 (5 bases). Between the trimmed V and J ends, which lost 4 bases and 6 bases, there was a span of 6 bases. In germline, CDR1 is SEHNR, CDR2 FQNEAQ (reference sequence). The CDR3 has 12 amino acids. The CDR3: CASSSGAGELFF. CDR3 DNA: TGTGCCAGCAGCTCCGGGGCCGGGGAGCTGTTTTTT.

The J gene is TRBJ2-1, the V gene TRBV27; D may be TRBD2 (6 bases). This CDR3 has 15 residues. Germline V gene sequence: CDR1 MNHEY, CDR2 SMNVEV (reference sequence). Trimming cost V 4 bases and J 0 bases, with 10 bases left between them. The CDR3 bases are TGTGCCAGCAGTTCACGGGGGAGCTCCTACAATGAGCAGTTCTTC. Translated, it gives CASSSRGSSYNEQFF.

The gene calls are TRBV5-5 and TRBJ1-2; D possibly corresponds to TRBD1 (5 bases). This CDR3 region has 14 residues. From germline, CDR1 is SGHKS and CDR2 YYEKEE (reference sequence). The ends were cut back, 0 bases at V and 3 bases at J, with 9 bases in the middle. CDR3 coding DNA: TGTGCCAGCAGCTTGGCCGCGGGGCACTATGGCTACACCTTC. As protein: CASSLAAGHYGYTF.

Only one count was recorded for this clone. This sample also contains other DNA sequences that code for the same CDR3. V and J are TRBV5-6 and TRBJ2-1; D possibly corresponds to TRBD2 (5 bases). Between the trimmed V and J ends, which lost 4 bases and 3 bases, there was a span of 14 bases. Germline V lookup: CDR1 SGHDT, CDR2 YYEEEE. This CDR3 comprises 15 residues. The CDR3 here is CASSPRTGYYNEQFF. The CDR3 DNA reads TGTGCCAGCAGCCCCCGGACGGGATACTACAATGAGCAGTTCTTC.

The chain employs TRBV7-9 and TRBJ2-7, with D possibly matching TRBD2 (6 bases). The CDR3 sequence is 14 residues long. The V and J ends lost 0 bases and 6 bases respectively, with 12 bases between them. Germline V gene data show CDR1 as SEHNR and CDR2 as FQNEAQ (reference sequence). CDR3 sequence: CASSLAFPGSEQYF. The CDR3 DNA reads as TGTGCCAGCAGCTTAGCGTTCCCCGGGAGCGAGCAGTACTTC.

This clone was counted only a few times. The V and J genes are TRBV11-2 and TRBJ2-1; D is undetermined. The germline V gene has CDR1 SGHAT and CDR2 FQNNGV. Trimming took 0 bases from V and 6 from J, leaving 9 bases between them. The CDR3 covers 14 residues. The chain's CDR3 is CASSLDIRVNEQFF. As DNA, the CDR3 is TGTGCCAGCAGCTTAGATATCCGGGTCAATGAGCAGTTCTTC.

The gene calls are TRBV5-8 and TRBJ2-7, with D perhaps matching TRBD1 (6 bases). Trimming removed 4 bases at V and 4 bases at J, with 15 bases between. Germline CDR1 and CDR2: SGHTS and YDEGEE. The CDR3 loop spans 14 amino acids. The CDR3 here is CASSVTGFGYEQYF. Written as DNA, the CDR3 is TGTGCCAGCAGCGTGACAGGTTTCGGGTACGAGCAGTACTTC.

The V and J genes are TRBV5-1 and TRBJ2-5; 8 bases match TRBD1. Looked up from germline, CDR1 is SGHRS and CDR2 is YFSETQ. This CDR3 comprises 14 residues. The junction had 5 bases not matched to a gene; V was cut back by 2 bases and J by 5 bases. As DNA, the CDR3 is TGCGCCAGCAGCTTTCAGGGGGCGGCGGAGACCCAGTACTTC. Translation: CASSFQGAAETQYF.

The chain joins TRBV28 to TRBJ1-1, with a tentative D call TRBD1 (5 bases). The CDR3 runs to 15 residues. V was shortened by 1 base and J by 5 bases, with 14 bases between the two germline ends. Germline V gene lookup returns CDR1 MDHEN and CDR2 SYDVKM. CDR3 bases: TGTGCCAGCAGTTTATTCGGGGGGGGGTTTACTGAAGCTTTCTTT. This translates into CASSLFGGGFTEAFF.

This clone has only a few counts. The chain has TRBV5-6 and TRBJ1-2; no reliable D call. The germline V gene has CDR1 SGHDT and CDR2 YYEEEE. V lost 4 bases and J 2 bases, leaving 9 bases between the germline ends. The CDR3 length is 13 residues. The CDR3 nucleotides are TGTGCCAGCAGCCAAGACACAAACTATGGCTACACCTTC. Translation: CASSQDTNYGYTF. The full variable domain, its missing parts supplied by reference TRBV5-6 and TRBJ1-2, is DAGVTQSPTHLIKTRGQQVTLRCSPKSGHDTVSWYQQALGQGPQFIFQYYEEEERQRGNFPDRFSGHQFPNYSSELNVNALLLGDSALYLCASSQDTNYGYTFGSGTRLTVV.

This clone turned up a few times. V gene TRBV10-3 combines with J gene TRBJ2-7; 11 bases line up with TRBD2. The CDR3 loop spans 15 amino acids. Germline CDR1 reads ENHRY; CDR2 reads SYGVKD. V dropped 3 bases and J dropped 4; count of bases not matched to a gene: 5. DNA of the CDR3: TGTGCCATCAGTGATACTAGCGGGAGTATTTACGAGCAGTACTTC. It encodes CAISDTSGSIYEQYF.

The chain has TRBV7-6 and TRBJ2-7, with D maybe TRBD1 (5 bases). This CDR3 is 13 amino acids long. V was trimmed by 1 base and J by 5 bases, leaving 9 bases between them. Germline V lookup: CDR1 SGHVS, CDR2 FNYEAQ. CDR3 residues: CASSLEGNHEQYF. CDR3 nucleotide sequence: TGTGCCAGCAGCTTAGAGGGGAACCACGAGCAGTACTTC.

The rearrangement joins TRBV21-1 to TRBJ2-1; TRBD1 is the table's D call and was not checked against the DNA. TRBV21-1 is given as a pseudogene. This CDR3 contains 15 residues. The DNA for the CDR3 is TGTGCCAGCAGGGGGGTAGGCAGGGGTCACAATGAGCAGTTCTTC. Amino acid sequence: CASRGVGRGHNEQFF.

The chain employs TRBV7-2 and TRBJ2-7; 9 bases align to TRBD2. The CDR3 totals 15 residues. Germline trimming cut 3 bases from V and 7 bases from J; bases unmatched to any gene: 10. Germline CDR1 SGHTA, CDR2 FQGNSA. CDR3 nucleotides: TGTGCCAGCAGCTTTCTTCGCGGGGGGGCGGGGGAGCAGTACTTC. Amino acid sequence: CASSFLRGGAGEQYF.

J is TRBJ2-7 and V is TRBV11-3, with TRBD1 as a possible D gene (5 bases). Germline lookup yields CDR1 SGHNT and CDR2 YENEEA. V was shortened by 4 bases and J by 6 bases, with 22 bases between the two germline ends. There are 16 residues in the CDR3. In nucleotides, the CDR3 is TGTGCCAGCAGCTCCGCCAGGGTAGCCTACTCTCGCGAGCAGTACTTC. Residues: CASSSARVAYSREQYF.

The V and J genes are TRBV18 and TRBJ2-3; D is possibly TRBD1 (7 bases). This CDR3 is built from 21 residues. Trimming took 1 base from V and 4 from J, leaving 30 bases between them. Germline V gene sequence: CDR1 KGHSH, CDR2 LQKENI. This CDR3 is CASSPQEGAYTPGQTPDTQYF. DNA for the CDR3: TGTGCCAGCTCACCACAGGAGGGGGCCTATACCCCGGGCCAAACACCAGATACGCAGTATTTT.

This chain links TRBV7-9 with TRBJ2-3; perhaps TRBD2 as D (5 bases). Trimming cost V 5 bases and J 0 bases, with 15 bases left between them. This CDR3 region has 16 residues. The germline CDR1 and CDR2 sequences are SEHNR and FQNEAQ (reference sequence). DNA for the CDR3: TGTGCCAGCAGCGACCTAGCTGCCTCTAGCACAGATACGCAGTATTTT. Translated: CASSDLAASSTDTQYF.

In its sample, this clone was seen a few times. The chain has TRBV7-2 and TRBJ1-2; 12 bases fit TRBD1. Germline values: CDR1 SGHTA, CDR2 FQGNSA. V was clipped by 4 bases and J by 8 bases; unmatched bases: 8. The CDR3 is 15 residues long. The CDR3 protein is CASSWGTGGPQGYTF. The DNA of the CDR3 is TGTGCCAGCAGCTGGGGGACAGGGGGCCCCCAAGGCTACACCTTC.